Listed below are T cell receptor beta chains from one sample, sequenced in a study of blood T cell repertoires in COVID-19. This table comes from immunoSEQ multiplex PCR, and its TCRdb copy is limited to in-frame clones, with some not included. This sample has approximately 61,000 clones, with under 85% found just once. Sequencing input: peripheral blood. These receptors were obtained from a woman in her sixties or seventies with acute or convalescent COVID-19. The CDR3 runs from the conserved cysteine through the conserved F or W. The D gene is left open where the match is weak. Not every row has a clone size; where given, it reads once, few, many or a size class.

size: .
V: TRBV7-9
D: .
J: TRBJ2-7
length: 13
DNA: TGTGCCAGCAGCCGGACCGGGACTCCCGAGCAGTACTTC
CDR3: CASSRTGTPEQYF

size: few
V: TRBV21-1
D: .
J: TRBJ1-3
length: 21
DNA: TGTGCCAGCAGGAACCCCCGAGGACACCTGGACCGCAATAGCTCTGGAAACACCATATATTTT
CDR3: CASRNPRGHLDRNSSGNTIYF

size: .
V: TRBV5-1
D: TRBD1
J: TRBJ2-2
length: 17
DNA: TGCGCCAGCAGATCGACAGGGCTCTCCCCGAACACCGGGGAGCTGTTTTTT
CDR3: CASRSTGLSPNTGELFF

size: .
V: TRBV5-1
D: TRBD1
J: TRBJ1-5
length: 15
DNA: TGCGCCAGCAGCGAAGGGGGCTGGGGCAATCAGCCCCAGCATTTT
CDR3: CASSEGGWGNQPQHF

size: many
V: TRBV7-2
D: .
J: TRBJ2-2
length: 16
DNA: TGTGCCAGCAGCTTCAGGGGGGCTATGAACACCGGGGAGCTGTTTTTT
CDR3: CASSFRGAMNTGELFF

size: once
V: TRBV6-6
D: TRBD1
J: TRBJ2-3
length: 15
DNA: TGTGCCAGCAGTTACTCAGCGGACAGGGCAGATACGCAGTATTTT
CDR3: CASSYSADRADTQYF

size: .
V: TRBV5-4
D: TRBD1
J: TRBJ2-5
length: 14
DNA: TGTGCCAGCAGCCACGAGACAGGGGAAGAGACCCAGTACTTC
CDR3: CASSHETGEETQYF

size: .
V: TRBV20-1
D: .
J: TRBJ1-2
length: 10
DNA: TGCAAGAACAGGGACTATGGCTACACCTTC
CDR3: CKNRDYGYTF

size: .
V: TRBV5-5
D: TRBD1
J: TRBJ2-7
length: 16
DNA: TGTGCCAGCAGCTACCGGACGACAGGGGACGGCTACGAGCAGTACTTC
CDR3: CASSYRTTGDGYEQYF

size: .
V: TRBV9
D: .
J: TRBJ1-1
length: 13
DNA: TGTGCCAGCAGCGTAGAACTTGGCACTGAAGCTTTCTTT
CDR3: CASSVELGTEAFF

size: .
V: TRBV5-8
D: .
J: TRBJ2-5
length: 14
DNA: TGTGCCAGCAGCTCGGGACTGAGACAAGAGACCCAGTACTTC
CDR3: CASSSGLRQETQYF

size: .
V: TRBV9
D: TRBD1
J: TRBJ2-1
length: 15
DNA: TGTGCCAGCAGCGTAGGGACAGGAGATTACAATGAGCAGTTCTTC
CDR3: CASSVGTGDYNEQFF

size: .
V: TRBV6-5
D: .
J: TRBJ2-7
length: 12
DNA: TGTGCCAGCAGTTACTCGTCGGGGGAGCAGTACTTC
CDR3: CASSYSSGEQYF

size: once
V: TRBV5-1
D: .
J: TRBJ1-2
length: 14
DNA: TGCGCCAGCAGCTTGAGTCCAGGTTCATATGGCTACACCTTC
CDR3: CASSLSPGSYGYTF

size: .
V: TRBV28
D: TRBD1
J: TRBJ1-2
length: 15
DNA: TGTGCCAGCAGTTTATTCGGGACAGGGGGCGATGGCTACACCTTC
CDR3: CASSLFGTGGDGYTF

size: .
V: TRBV5-1
D: .
J: TRBJ2-4
length: 12
DNA: TGCGCCAGCAGCTTGGAGGGGATGAGCGAGTACTTC
CDR3: CASSLEGMSEYF

size: .
V: TRBV18
D: .
J: TRBJ2-2
length: 16
DNA: TGTGCCAGCTCACCGCAACAGGAGACTAACACCGGGGAGCTGTTTTTT
CDR3: CASSPQQETNTGELFF

size: few
V: TRBV9
D: TRBD2
J: TRBJ2-3
length: 14
DNA: TGTGCCAGCAGCGTATCAGCGGGGGGAGATACGCAGTATTTT
CDR3: CASSVSAGGDTQYF

size: .
V: TRBV7-6
D: .
J: TRBJ1-5
length: 15
DNA: TGTGCCAGCAGCCCAGGGAGGGGTAGCAATCAGCCCCAGCATTTT
CDR3: CASSPGRGSNQPQHF

size: .
V: TRBV3-1/TRBV3-2
D: TRBD2
J: TRBJ2-2
length: 15
DNA: TGTGCCAGCAGCCAGGGGAGGGGAACTACCGGGGAGCTGTTTTTT
CDR3: CASSQGRGTTGELFF

size: .
V: TRBV11-3
D: .
J: TRBJ1-1
length: 13
DNA: TGTGCCAGCAGCCTTGGGGGGATCACTGAAGCTTTCTTT
CDR3: CASSLGGITEAFF

size: once
V: TRBV9
D: TRBD1
J: TRBJ1-4
length: 14
DNA: TGTGCCAGCAGCGTAGGGACAGGGAAAGAAAAACTGTTTTTT
CDR3: CASSVGTGKEKLFF

size: .
V: TRBV6-2/TRBV6-3
D: TRBD1
J: TRBJ1-6
length: 16
DNA: TGTGCCAGCAGCCTACCTTCGGGACAGGGGAATTCACCCCTCCACTTT
CDR3: CASSLPSGQGNSPLHF

size: .
V: TRBV7-9
D: TRBD1
J: TRBJ2-3
length: 16
DNA: TGTGCCAGCAGTTCGCGTGGGGACAGGAGCACAGATACGCAGTATTTT
CDR3: CASSSRGDRSTDTQYF

size: .
V: TRBV5-4
D: .
J: TRBJ1-2
length: 11
DNA: TGTGCCAGCAGGCGGGACTCTGGCTACACCTTC
CDR3: CASRRDSGYTF

size: .
V: TRBV4-2
D: .
J: TRBJ1-2
length: 14
DNA: TGTGCCAGCAGCCAAGGTCGAGGAGGGCGCGGCTACACCTTC
CDR3: CASSQGRGGRGYTF

size: .
V: TRBV6-5
D: .
J: TRBJ1-2
length: 14
DNA: TGTGCCAGCAGGCGGCCGGACAGTAACTATGGCTACACCTTC
CDR3: CASRRPDSNYGYTF

size: few
V: TRBV10-1
D: .
J: TRBJ2-7
length: 12
DNA: TGCGCCAGCAGTGAGGCCTACAGGGAGCAGTACTTC
CDR3: CASSEAYREQYF

size: .
V: TRBV5-1
D: .
J: TRBJ2-5
length: 13
DNA: TGCGCCAGCAGCTTCGGAGGGTTTGAGACCCAGTACTTC
CDR3: CASSFGGFETQYF

size: .
V: TRBV20-1
D: .
J: TRBJ1-1
length: 11
DNA: TGCAGTGCTTTATCAGGCTCTGAAGCTTTCTTT
CDR3: CSALSGSEAFF

size: few
V: TRBV7-2
D: .
J: TRBJ1-1
length: 14
DNA: TGTGCCAGCAGCCCAGCGGGGTTGAGCACTGAAGCTTTCTTT
CDR3: CASSPAGLSTEAFF

size: .
V: TRBV15
D: .
J: TRBJ1-4
length: 14
DNA: TGTGCCACCAGCAGCAGGGGCAAGGATGAAAAACTGTTTTTT
CDR3: CATSSRGKDEKLFF

size: .
V: TRBV7-3
D: TRBD2
J: TRBJ2-3
length: 19
DNA: TGTGCCAGCAGCCGCTCAAGTAGCGGGGGGGCCGGTGTAAAAGATACGCAGTATTTT
CDR3: CASSRSSSGGAGVKDTQYF

size: .
V: TRBV11-2
D: .
J: TRBJ2-7
length: 15
DNA: TGTGCCAGCAGCTATCAAAGTGAAGGGGCGTACGAGCAGTACTTC
CDR3: CASSYQSEGAYEQYF

size: .
V: TRBV6-2/TRBV6-3
D: .
J: TRBJ1-6
length: 16
DNA: TGTGCCAGCAGTTACTCAGAGAGGGAATTAAATTCACCCCTCCACTTT
CDR3: CASSYSERELNSPLHF

size: .
V: TRBV20-1
D: .
J: TRBJ1-3
length: 11
DNA: TGCAGTGCTAGGCAGGGAAACACCATATATTTT
CDR3: CSARQGNTIYF

size: .
V: TRBV7-2
D: .
J: TRBJ2-2
length: 14
DNA: TGTGCCAGCAGCTGGGGACTGAACACCGGGGAGCTGTTTTTT
CDR3: CASSWGLNTGELFF

size: few
V: TRBV19
D: TRBD1
J: TRBJ2-2
length: 14
DNA: TGTGCCAGTAGCGGGACAGGGGATCCCGGGGAGCTGTTTTTT
CDR3: CASSGTGDPGELFF

size: .
V: TRBV5-6
D: .
J: TRBJ2-7
length: 16
DNA: TGTGCCAGCAGCCCCGTCGGTCAGGGAGGCTCCTACGAGCAGTACTTC
CDR3: CASSPVGQGGSYEQYF

size: .
V: TRBV4-1
D: TRBD2
J: TRBJ2-1
length: 15
DNA: TGCGCCAGCAGCCAAGGCACTAGCGGGGTCGGGCGGCGGTTCTTC
CDR3: CASSQGTSGVGRRFF

size: many
V: TRBV9
D: .
J: TRBJ2-7
length: 15
DNA: TGTGCCAGCAGCCCAGACGGGGACTCACCCTACGAGCAGTACTTC
CDR3: CASSPDGDSPYEQYF

size: .
V: TRBV5-1
D: .
J: TRBJ1-6
length: 13
DNA: TGCGCCAGCAGCCCCGGACAGAATTCACCCCTCCACTTT
CDR3: CASSPGQNSPLHF

size: .
V: TRBV29-1
D: .
J: TRBJ2-3
length: 15
DNA: TGCAGCGTTGAAGATGGACGGGAGAGCACAGATACGCAGTATTTT
CDR3: CSVEDGRESTDTQYF

size: .
V: TRBV19
D: TRBD1
J: TRBJ1-2
length: 15
DNA: TGTGCCAGTAGTCTTGGACAGGGGGCACGGTATGGCTACACCTTC
CDR3: CASSLGQGARYGYTF

size: .
V: TRBV7-3
D: .
J: TRBJ1-1
length: 13
DNA: TGTGCCAGCAGCCCAGGGATCGAAACTGAAGCTTTCTTT
CDR3: CASSPGIETEAFF

size: .
V: TRBV5-6
D: .
J: TRBJ2-2
length: 15
DNA: TGTGCCAGCAGCTTGGAAGCGCGGAACACCGGGGAGCTGTTTTTT
CDR3: CASSLEARNTGELFF

size: few
V: TRBV11-2
D: TRBD2
J: TRBJ2-1
length: 17
DNA: TGTGCCAGCAGCTTAGAGCTTAGCGGGACTATCTACAATGAGCAGTTCTTC
CDR3: CASSLELSGTIYNEQFF

size: once
V: TRBV7-2
D: .
J: TRBJ2-2
length: 14
DNA: TGTGCCAGCAGCTTATTAGGGAGCACCGGGGAGCTGTTTTTT
CDR3: CASSLLGSTGELFF

size: .
V: TRBV5-6
D: TRBD1
J: TRBJ2-2
length: 16
DNA: TGTGCCAGCAGCCTAACGGGACAGGTGGGCACCGGGGAGCTGTTTTTT
CDR3: CASSLTGQVGTGELFF

size: few
V: TRBV3-1/TRBV3-2
D: .
J: TRBJ2-5
length: 14
DNA: TGTGCCAGCAGTTCCAGGGGGGATGTTGAGACCCAGTACTTC
CDR3: CASSSRGDVETQYF

size: .
V: TRBV2
D: .
J: TRBJ2-7
length: 15
DNA: TGTGCCAGCAGTGAGGGGGGTGGGCGCGCCCACGAGCAGTACTTC
CDR3: CASSEGGGRAHEQYF

size: .
V: TRBV18
D: .
J: TRBJ1-1
length: 17
DNA: TGTGCCAGCTCACCATCAAAAAGTCTACAGATGAACACTGAAGCTTTCTTT
CDR3: CASSPSKSLQMNTEAFF